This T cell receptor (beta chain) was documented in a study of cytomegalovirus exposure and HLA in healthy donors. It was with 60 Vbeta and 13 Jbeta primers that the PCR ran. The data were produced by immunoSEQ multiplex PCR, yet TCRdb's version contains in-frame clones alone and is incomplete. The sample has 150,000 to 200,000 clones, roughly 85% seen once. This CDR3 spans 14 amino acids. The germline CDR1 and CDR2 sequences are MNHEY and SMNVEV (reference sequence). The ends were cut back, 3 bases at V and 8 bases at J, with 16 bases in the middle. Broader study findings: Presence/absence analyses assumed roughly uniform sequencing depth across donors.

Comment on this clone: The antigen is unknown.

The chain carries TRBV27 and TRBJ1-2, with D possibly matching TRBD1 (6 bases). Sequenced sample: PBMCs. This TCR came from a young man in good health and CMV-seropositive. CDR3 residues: CASSFGGAGGGYTF. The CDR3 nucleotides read TGTGCCAGCAGTTTTGGGGGGGCTGGGGGAGGCTACACCTTC.